Listed below are T cell receptor beta chains from one sample, sequenced in a study of blood T cell repertoires in COVID-19. Assay used: immunoSEQ multiplex PCR; TCRdb lists only in-frame clones, some missing. The sample comprises fewer than 200,000 clones, less than 85% of which are singletons, and around 4.8% rests with the top ten. Sequencing input: PBMCs or T cells enriched from blood (not recorded which). These receptors all stem from a woman between 50 and 59 years old who had recovered from COVID-19. CDR3s include the opening cysteine and the closing phenylalanine or tryptophan. The order of the fields is D gene, V gene, clone size, J gene, CDR3 protein, CDR3 DNA. The D gene is left open where the match is weak. Clone size is given for some rows only: seen once, a few or many times, or a class if the clone is expanded.

d_gene: NA; v_gene: TRBV2; abundance: few; j_gene: TRBJ1-6; CDR3aa: CASSFRGGSENSPLHF; CDR3nt: TGTGCCAGCAGTTTTCGGGGGGGGTCGGAGAATTCACCCCTCCACTTT
d_gene: TRBD1; v_gene: TRBV19; abundance: once; j_gene: TRBJ1-6; CDR3aa: CASSPQGRGSPLHF; CDR3nt: TGTGCCAGTAGCCCACAGGGGCGTGGGTCACCCCTCCACTTT
d_gene: NA; v_gene: TRBV7-9; abundance: NA; j_gene: TRBJ1-2; CDR3aa: CASSLAQTAHGYTF; CDR3nt: TGTGCCAGCAGCTTAGCGCAGACAGCCCATGGCTACACCTTC
d_gene: TRBD2; v_gene: TRBV13; abundance: NA; j_gene: TRBJ2-1; CDR3aa: CASSLETGLAGRSQFF; CDR3nt: TGTGCCAGCAGCTTAGAGACCGGACTAGCGGGGCGGTCACAGTTCTTC
d_gene: TRBD1; v_gene: TRBV7-2; abundance: NA; j_gene: TRBJ2-6; CDR3aa: CASSYQPGQGASGANVLTF; CDR3nt: TGTGCCAGCAGCTACCAGCCGGGACAGGGGGCGTCTGGGGCCAACGTCCTGACTTTC
d_gene: NA; v_gene: TRBV28; abundance: NA; j_gene: TRBJ1-2; CDR3aa: CASSLGGANYGYTF; CDR3nt: TGTGCCAGCAGTTTAGGGGGGGCTAACTATGGCTACACCTTC
d_gene: NA; v_gene: TRBV15; abundance: NA; j_gene: TRBJ1-1; CDR3aa: CATSTTSGTSEAFF; CDR3nt: TGTGCCACCAGCACTACCTCCGGGACATCTGAAGCTTTCTTT
d_gene: TRBD1; v_gene: TRBV12-3/TRBV12-4; abundance: NA; j_gene: TRBJ1-1; CDR3aa: CASRTQGTTEAFF; CDR3nt: TGTGCCAGCAGGACACAGGGGACAACTGAAGCTTTCTTT
d_gene: NA; v_gene: TRBV12-3/TRBV12-4; abundance: NA; j_gene: TRBJ1-2; CDR3aa: CASSFWRGGYTF; CDR3nt: TGTGCCAGCAGTTTCTGGCGAGGAGGCTACACCTTC
d_gene: NA; v_gene: TRBV19; abundance: NA; j_gene: TRBJ2-5; CDR3aa: CATGGGNKETQYF; CDR3nt: TGTGCCACGGGGGGCGGGAACAAAGAGACCCAGTACTTC
d_gene: NA; v_gene: TRBV7-2; abundance: NA; j_gene: TRBJ1-5; CDR3aa: CASSPPRAGGNQPQHF; CDR3nt: TGTGCCAGCAGCCCTCCGAGGGCAGGCGGGAATCAGCCCCAGCATTTT
d_gene: NA; v_gene: TRBV14; abundance: NA; j_gene: TRBJ1-2; CDR3aa: CASSQDWTEAANRYTF; CDR3nt: TGTGCCAGCAGCCAAGACTGGACAGAGGCCGCTAACCGCTACACCTTC